The TCR beta chain under discussion was sequenced for a study of Ad26.COV2.S vaccination and SARS-CoV-2 variants. Study-wide context: In the COV1001 trial, the donor was in the Ad26.COV2.S arm.

TCRdb's table, derived via immunoSEQ multiplex PCR, lists solely in-frame clones and lacks some. The sample includes some 500,000 clones, 85% to 90% of them seen just once. The sample's treatment: 19 received Ad26.COV2.S at low or high dose, single or two shots; several received placebo; per-sample allocation not given. Sampling occurred on day 63 after the first vaccine or placebo injection. This CDR3 has 13 residues. Germline CDR1 is LGHNA and CDR2 is YSLEER. Trimming left V 0 bases short and J 4 bases short, with 6 bases between. This specimen consisted of peripheral blood, obtained in a trial of Ad26.COV2.S vaccine versus placebo. The sequence derives from a person between 18 and 65 years old who received the Ad26.COV2.S COVID-19 vaccine or a placebo. The chain couples TRBV4-3 to TRBJ1-2; D is undetermined. The CDR3 DNA reads as TGCGCCAGCAGCCAAGATGGGAGCTATGGCTACACCTTC. Protein: CASSQDGSYGYTF.